These T cell receptor beta chains were read from a single sample in a study of OX40 agonist ivuxolimab in advanced cancers. Generated by immunoSEQ multiplex PCR, the TCRdb table keeps only in-frame clones and is missing some. Among about 82,000 clones listed, around 90% were seen once. The sequencing used CD4+ or CD8+ T cells sorted from blood, collected in a trial of the OX40 agonist ivuxolimab. These receptors originate from an adult with an advanced solid tumor such as melanoma, head and neck, liver or kidney cancer. Each CDR3 is given without its conserved first and last residue. The order of the fields is D gene, V gene, J gene, CDR3 protein. The D gene is left open where the match is weak.

D gene: -
V gene: TRBV5-1
J gene: TRBJ1-3
CDR3 protein: ASSLADPGNTIY

D gene: -
V gene: TRBV30
J gene: TRBJ2-5
CDR3 protein: AWSGGTQY

D gene: -
V gene: TRBV7-9
J gene: TRBJ2-5
CDR3 protein: ASSSRQFQETQY

D gene: -
V gene: TRBV29-1
J gene: TRBJ1-1
CDR3 protein: SVGSNTEAF

D gene: -
V gene: TRBV25-1
J gene: TRBJ2-5
CDR3 protein: ASSGPSGTQY

D gene: -
V gene: TRBV6-5
J gene: TRBJ1-2
CDR3 protein: ASSYSIGGSYGYT

D gene: TRBD1
V gene: TRBV27
J gene: TRBJ1-1
CDR3 protein: ASGTGEPYAEAF

D gene: -
V gene: TRBV10-3
J gene: TRBJ1-3
CDR3 protein: AISMDTSGNTIY

D gene: -
V gene: TRBV21-1
J gene: TRBJ1-1
CDR3 protein: AGRPAGGYTEAF

D gene: -
V gene: TRBV27
J gene: TRBJ2-7
CDR3 protein: ASRLTDSSYEQY

D gene: TRBD2
V gene: TRBV6-1
J gene: TRBJ2-3
CDR3 protein: ASSEGGGAVDTQY

D gene: -
V gene: TRBV7-6
J gene: TRBJ1-4
CDR3 protein: ASSLAGGAPEKLF

D gene: -
V gene: TRBV28
J gene: TRBJ1-1
CDR3 protein: ASSLRTYTEAF

D gene: -
V gene: TRBV13
J gene: TRBJ2-5
CDR3 protein: ASSSTGISETQY

D gene: TRBD2
V gene: TRBV5-1
J gene: TRBJ2-7
CDR3 protein: ASSLFSGRNYEQY

D gene: TRBD1
V gene: TRBV5-1
J gene: TRBJ1-1
CDR3 protein: ASSTYRGGEAF

D gene: -
V gene: TRBV7-9
J gene: TRBJ1-5
CDR3 protein: ASSLSQGNQPQH

D gene: TRBD2
V gene: TRBV6-1
J gene: TRBJ2-1
CDR3 protein: ASSEALAGGTQSFYNEQF

D gene: -
V gene: TRBV5-1
J gene: TRBJ2-3
CDR3 protein: ASSVTPGVGTDTQY

D gene: TRBD1
V gene: TRBV9
J gene: TRBJ2-2
CDR3 protein: ASRLQGDNTGELF

D gene: TRBD2
V gene: TRBV7-8
J gene: TRBJ2-5
CDR3 protein: ASSGGVGQETQY

D gene: TRBD1
V gene: TRBV7-3
J gene: TRBJ1-1
CDR3 protein: ASSLGTGGGTEAF

D gene: TRBD2
V gene: TRBV18
J gene: TRBJ2-6
CDR3 protein: ASSPRGGSGANVLT